This T cell receptor beta chain was documented in a study of beta chain features in type 1 diabetes (dated 2018 in TCRdb). Some background on the complete study: Patients and healthy donors did not differ in mean age, gender distribution, total cell number or subset yield. A total of roughly 100 million sorted cells were examined across all samples, and the number of cells per subset was strongly correlated with RNA yield. The study compared TCRB repertoires of sorted circulating CD4+ T cell subsets between recently diagnosed type 1 diabetes patients and matched healthy donors. Regulatory and stem cell-like memory subsets were obtained from only 8 patients and roughly 8 healthy donors, while naive and central memory subsets were obtained from all 30 or so donors. Results the study describes overall, beyond this receptor: At VDJ recombination sites, type 1 diabetes patients had fewer insertions and more deleted nucleotides, which implies abnormalities in thymic rearrangement. Only small numbers of individuals were included in the HLA sub-analyses, which left unresolved whether HLA type had any influence on TCRB rearrangement. A moderate but significant shortening of TCRB CDR3 length was observed in type 1 diabetes patients in all four CD4+ subsets. Because cDNA rather than genomic DNA was sequenced, highly expressing activated cells could have been over-represented, although no difference in activation and CD3 levels was found between groups. Shorter templates might be favored by PCR, yet because patient and control samples were amplified and corrected together, any such skew would affect both groups equally. The naive, central memory and regulatory TCRB repertoires appeared to resemble one another more closely among patients than among healthy donors.

This clone has just a few counts. It lacks a known antigen. No base qualities exist here, and no much larger clone lies one base off it. Each donor gave one peripheral blood draw, roughly 0.12 L on average, collected into heparinised tubes. A BD FACSAria II and a panel including CD45RO, CCR7, CD25, CD127, CD95 and CD27 were used to sort naive, central memory, regulatory and stem cell-like memory CD4+ T cells. A purity above 98% was achieved for all sorted populations. PBMCs were isolated immediately by Lymphoprep density gradient centrifugation and stained directly without culture. So that batch effects would be minimized, each experiment stained and sorted samples in pairs, pairing one healthy donor with one patient. CDR3 length: 12 amino acids, cysteine to phenylalanine. The retained sequence is limited to the CDR3, 36 bases, with the frame set at the first base. The germline V gene (reference sequence) sets CDR1 to SGHKS and CDR2 to YYEKEE. V lost 7 bases and J lost 2 bases; the stretch between them is 8 bases long.

The entire isolated RNA was reverse transcribed using the High Capacity cDNA Reverse Transcription Kit, and thus expressed TCRB transcripts were sequenced. Naive, central memory and regulatory T cell samples underwent deep immunoSEQ sequencing, averaging around 3.7 million total reads per sample. After sorted cells were lysed in RLT buffer, RNA was extracted with DNase-treated RNeasy Micro or Mini kits, with the choice depending on cell number. To prevent cross-contamination, every cell subset was processed on its own, while patient and healthy donor samples were processed together. Using the immunoSEQ multiplex PCR, TCRB sequences were amplified from cDNA into 87-bp fragments spanning the CDR3 region. Amplicons were sequenced on the Illumina HiSeq platform. The study's own analysis went as follows. Synthetic template baselines were used to correct PCR bias computationally, reads within Hamming distance 2 were collapsed, and singletons that could not be merged were discarded. Reads were aligned to IMGT to assign V, D and J genes, CDR3 length, and insertions or deletions at six rearrangement sites. Clonotype counts were normalized to sorted cell number within each subset before computing true diversity and Gini coefficients with the tcR R package. Repertoire sharing was quantified using the overlap coefficient calculated on TCRB nucleotide sequences. As a proxy for the pre-selection repertoire, out-of-frame TCRB sequences from naive cells were analyzed. Drawn from immuneACCESS, this table holds only the in-frame rearrangements with V and J called that TCRdb kept. Clones are partly lost; checked studies trace under half to an unresolved V gene and leave the rest unexplained. V and J calls and clone size follow that table, whereas D and trimming were derived from the DNA. The sample records under 800,000 clones, 15% to 18% of which are singletons. The ten largest clones add up to more than 0.08% of the sample.

This receptor was taken from a man between 18 and 29 years old in good health. The sample was naive CD4+ T cells from blood. The cell subset or site label on this specimen signifies: true naive CD4+ T cells. In this chain, TRBV5-5 is recombined with TRBJ2-3; a tentative D call is TRBD2 (6 bases match). The bases are TGTGCCAGCGGGGGACTCACAGATACGCAGTATTTT. Translated, it reads CASGGLTDTQYF.